This record covers a single T cell receptor (beta chain). What it binds is unknown. Without the conserved terminal phenylalanine or tryptophan, this CDR3 likely stems from a read error. The data are from a study of tumor and adjacent non-tumor tissue in lung cancer. Study-level background: Aged 31 to 76 years, patients included 10 men and roughly 5 women with stage I to III disease.

Three rounds of nested PCR, following a modified ARM-PCR protocol, produced the TCRbeta library. TCRdb passed the multiplex PCR reads through MiXCR, listing each CDR3 protein once. Of approximately 110,000 distinct CDR3 sequences in the sample, about 61% were seen once. Study-wide results and caveats: Top 100 clones took a larger repertoire share in normal lung. Tumor tissue had significantly higher TCR diversity than normal lung.

Germline lookup yields CDR1 SGHTA and CDR2 FQGNSA. V lost 2 bases and J lost 7, with 8 bases in between. The CDR3 extends over 13 amino acids. No cell sorting was done before RNA was extracted from the tissue. More than 3 cm separated this lung sample from the edge of the tumor. The material sequenced was distant non-tumor lung tissue. The receptor comes from a man in his sixties with non-small cell lung cancer. The chain uses TRBV7-2 and TRBJ2-2; D gene uncertain. The CDR3 sequence is CASSLFRDGELFL. In nucleotides, the CDR3 is TGTGCCAGCAGCTTATTCCGAGACGGGGAGCTGTTTTTG.